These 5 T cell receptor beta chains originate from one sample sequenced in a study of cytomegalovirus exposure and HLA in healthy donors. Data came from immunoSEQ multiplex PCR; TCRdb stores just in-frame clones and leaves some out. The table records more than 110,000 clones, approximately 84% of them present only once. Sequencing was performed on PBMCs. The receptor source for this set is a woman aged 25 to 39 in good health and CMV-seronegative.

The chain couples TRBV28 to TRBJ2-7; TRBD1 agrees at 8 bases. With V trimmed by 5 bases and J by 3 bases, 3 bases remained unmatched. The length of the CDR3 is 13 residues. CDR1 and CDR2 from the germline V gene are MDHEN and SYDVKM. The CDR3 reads CASSPGQGYEQYF. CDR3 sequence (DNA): TGTGCCAGCAGTCCCGGACAGGGCTACGAGCAGTACTTC.

CDR3 sequence (DNA): TGTGCCAGCAGCCCGGGGAACCAAGAGACCCAGTACTTC. Translation gives CASSPGNQETQYF. V usage is TRBV7-3 and J usage is TRBJ2-5; D is possibly TRBD2 (5 bases). The length of the CDR3 is 13 residues. Germline CDR1 SGHTA, CDR2 FQGTGA. Trimming took off 5 bases at V and 0 bases at J, with 7 bases between the two ends.

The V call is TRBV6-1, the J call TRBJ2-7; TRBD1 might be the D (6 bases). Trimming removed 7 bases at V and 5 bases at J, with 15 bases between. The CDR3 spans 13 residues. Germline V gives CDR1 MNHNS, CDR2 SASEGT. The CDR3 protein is CASKRTAGHEQYF. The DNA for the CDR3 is TGTGCCAGCAAACGGACAGCCGGCCACGAGCAGTACTTC.

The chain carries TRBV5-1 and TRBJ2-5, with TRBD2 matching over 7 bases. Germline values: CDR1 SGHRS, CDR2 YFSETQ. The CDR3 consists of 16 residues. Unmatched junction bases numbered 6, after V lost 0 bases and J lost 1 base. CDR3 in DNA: TGCGCCAGCAGCTTGGTCCTCGGGGGGACCCAAGAGACCCAGTACTTC. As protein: CASSLVLGGTQETQYF. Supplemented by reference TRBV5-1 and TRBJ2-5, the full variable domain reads KAGVTQTPRYLIKTRGQQVTLSCSPISGHRSVSWYQQTPGQGLQFLFEYFSETQRNKGNFPGRFSGRQFSNSRSEMNVSTLELGDSALYLCASSLVLGGTQETQYFGPGTRLLVL.

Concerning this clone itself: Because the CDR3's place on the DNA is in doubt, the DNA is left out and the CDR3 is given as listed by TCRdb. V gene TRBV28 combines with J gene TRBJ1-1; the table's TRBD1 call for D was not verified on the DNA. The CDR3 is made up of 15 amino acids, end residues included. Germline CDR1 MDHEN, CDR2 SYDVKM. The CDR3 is CASSSSAGDDTEAFF.